This T cell receptor beta chain was found in a study of CD8+ T cells in alopecia areata. Treatment in this sample: oral pan-JAK inhibitor, 5-10 mg twice daily. Sampling of alopecia areata patients yielded lesional scalp punch biopsies as well as peripheral blood. Reverse transcription of extracted RNA yielded cDNA, which provided the sequencing template. The data were produced by immunoSEQ multiplex PCR, yet TCRdb's version contains in-frame clones alone and is incomplete. The profile shows about 100,000 clones, just under 60% of them singletons. In the case of this clone: What it recognizes is unknown.

The V end lost 3 bases, the J end lost 1 base, and 9 bases lay between the germline ends. The germline gives CDR1 PRHDT, CDR2 FYEKMQ (reference sequence). CDR3 length equals 14 residues. Study-level points and caveats: Because of a solitary nonresponder, the connection of baseline CD8+ expansion to response stays uncertain.

This sequence originates from a human donor with alopecia areata. The chain links TRBV13 to TRBJ1-1; D is possibly TRBD1 (5 bases). The specimen was CD8+ T cells sorted from blood, collected between weeks 55 and 65, from a patient treated with tofacitinib. CDR3 coding DNA: TGTGCCAGCAGCTTCCCCGGGGGGAACACTGAAGCTTTCTTT. Residues: CASSFPGGNTEAFF.